This T cell receptor beta chain was recovered during a study of regulatory T cells in long-lasting Graves disease. Relying on iRepertoire HTBI primers and Arm-PCR of CDR3 regions, the team built TCR beta libraries. Each CDR3 protein is one row after TCRdb ran MiXCR on the multiplex PCR reads. The sample lists around 500,000 distinct CDR3 sequences; roughly 12% were seen once. This clonotype was seen a few times. Documented time point: newly diagnosed GD, antithyroid drugs for less than 3 months. PBMCs provided the RNA from which the TCR library was made. The ends lost 5 bases at V and 6 bases at J; junction bases unmatched: 9. Germline values: CDR1 PRHDT, CDR2 FYEKMQ (reference sequence). The CDR3 consists of 15 residues. This sample also appeared in a second study, on T cells in Graves' hyperthyroidism and ophthalmopathy. That source adds: The majority of expanded thyroid clonotypes above 0.001 also appeared in blood.

The rearrangement joins TRBV13 to TRBJ2-2; TRBD1 matches at 7 bases. Sample: peripheral blood mononuclear cells (PBMCs), taken at new diagnosis, from a patient treated with antithyroid drugs. This TCR derives from a man aged 25 to 45 with Graves disease. The CDR3 region is CASSIRNRGPGELFF. The CDR3 DNA reads as TGTGCCAGCAGCATCCGGAACAGGGGTCCCGGGGAGCTGTTTTTT.